This is a list of T cell receptor beta chains from one sample in a study of siplizumab effects on memory and regulatory T cells. Produced via immunoSEQ multiplex PCR; TCRdb's table is partial and in-frame only. The sample lists about 100,000 clones, around 90% occurring once. Sequenced: non-Treg CD4+ T cells sorted from blood. The receptors derive from a human donor in good health. The CDR3 runs from the conserved cysteine through the conserved F or W. The order of the fields is D gene, clone size, J gene, V gene, CDR3 DNA, CDR3 protein. A D gene is named only where the DNA matches it firmly. The size of a clone is reported for some rows only, either as once, few or many, or as a class for expanded clones.

. few TRBJ1-1 TRBV5-6 TGTGCCAGCAGCCAGGTCGGAAACACTGAAGCTTTCTTT CASSQVGNTEAFF
TRBD1 . TRBJ2-5 TRBV30 TGTGCCTGGACACAGGGGGGAGAGACCCAGTACTTC CAWTQGGETQYF
. . TRBJ2-5 TRBV7-2 TGTGCCAGCAGCTTAACCCCTCGGCCCGAGACCCAGTACTTC CASSLTPRPETQYF
TRBD2 . TRBJ2-3 TRBV2 TGTGCCAGCAGTGAAAAGGGGGCTAGCGGGAGGGGATGGGCAGATACGCAGTATTTT CASSEKGASGRGWADTQYF
. . TRBJ1-1 TRBV18 TGTGCCAGCTCACTACTCGCGGGGCAGGGGTTGAACACTGAAGCTTTCTTT CASSLLAGQGLNTEAFF
. . TRBJ1-1 TRBV12-1 TGTGCCAGCAGCTCCCGGACAGGGCGCATGAACACTGAAGCTTTCTTT CASSSRTGRMNTEAFF
. . TRBJ2-6 TRBV2 TGTGCCAGCAGTCGAGGGCGGGGGGCCAACGTCCTGACTTTC CASSRGRGANVLTF
. . TRBJ1-5 TRBV6-6 TGTGCCAGCATGGGGGCAGGGGGCAATCAGCCCCAGCATTTT CASMGAGGNQPQHF
. . TRBJ2-7 TRBV10-1 TGCGCCAGCAGTGAGTCGGGGTCCGGGGAGCAGTACTTC CASSESGSGEQYF
. once TRBJ1-1 TRBV2 TGTGCCAGCAGAATGGTCATTAACACTGAAGCTTTCTTT CASRMVINTEAFF
TRBD1 . TRBJ2-7 TRBV6-5 TGTGCCAGCAGTCGGACACAGGGGATTGGGCAGTACTTC CASSRTQGIGQYF
. once TRBJ2-7 TRBV4-3 TGCGCCAGTAGCCAAGAGGGGCCTTCCGGCCGCGAGCAGTACTTC CASSQEGPSGREQYF
. . TRBJ1-5 TRBV7-3 TGTGCCAGCAGCCCCGGGGGGGGCCAGCCCCAGCATTTT CASSPGGGQPQHF
. . TRBJ2-2 TRBV19 TGTGCCAGTAGTATCCGGGATGGGGTTTACGGGGAGCTGTTTTTT CASSIRDGVYGELFF
TRBD1 . TRBJ2-1 TRBV6-5 TGTGCCAGCAGTTACGGACAGGGGATTTACAATGAGCAGTTCTTC CASSYGQGIYNEQFF
. . TRBJ1-1 TRBV7-2 TGTGCCAGCAGGACGCAGGGGATGAACACTGAAGCTTTCTTT CASRTQGMNTEAFF
. . TRBJ2-7 TRBV6-6 TGTGCCAGCAGTTATGGGGTATCCTACGAGCAGTACTTC CASSYGVSYEQYF
. . TRBJ2-4 TRBV28 TGTGCCAGCAGCCTTCATCGGACGGGTTCAAACATTCAGTACTTC CASSLHRTGSNIQYF
TRBD2 . TRBJ2-1 TRBV4-3 TGCGCCAGCAGCCAAGACCCCGGGGGGGATGAGCAGTTCTTC CASSQDPGGDEQFF
. . TRBJ2-1 TRBV20-1 TGCAGTGCTAGCAATGAGCAGTTCTTC CSASNEQFF
. . TRBJ1-1 TRBV6-5 TGTGCCAGCAGTTACTCAGAGGGTGGCACTGAAGCTTTCTTT CASSYSEGGTEAFF
. . TRBJ2-5 TRBV5-4 TGTGCCAGCATGCTAGAAGAGACCCAGTACTTC CASMLEETQYF
TRBD2 . TRBJ2-2 TRBV4-2 TGTGCCAGCAGCCATTCGGGACTAGCGGGAGGGCTGGGGGCCGGGGAGCTGTTTTTT CASSHSGLAGGLGAGELFF
TRBD1 . TRBJ1-1 TRBV30 TGTGCCTGGAGGGAACAGGGGGAGGACGCTGAAGCTTTCTTT CAWREQGEDAEAFF
TRBD1 . TRBJ2-5 TRBV6-1 TGTGCCAGCAGTGAATTACAGGGGGCGGGAGAGACCCAGTACTTC CASSELQGAGETQYF
. . TRBJ2-2 TRBV5-4 TGTGCCATTCAGGGTGATGTAACCGGGGAGCTGTTTTTT CAIQGDVTGELFF
TRBD1 . TRBJ2-7 TRBV29-1 TGCAGCGTTGAAGGGAAGGGGGCGTCAAACGAGCAGTACTTC CSVEGKGASNEQYF
. . TRBJ1-5 TRBV5-6 TGTGCCAGCAGCTTGGGCAGGGACTACAATCAGCCCCAGCATTTT CASSLGRDYNQPQHF
. . TRBJ1-3 TRBV2 TGTGCCAGCAGTGAACAGGGGAGAAACACCATATATTTT CASSEQGRNTIYF
TRBD1 . TRBJ1-2 TRBV2 TGTGCCAGCAGCATGAAGGACAGGGCAGGTGGCTACACCTTC CASSMKDRAGGYTF
. once TRBJ1-2 TRBV19 TGTGCCAGTAGTATGGTTTCAAACTATGGCTACACCTTC CASSMVSNYGYTF
. . TRBJ1-2 TRBV28 TGTGCCAGCAGGGACATTTTCGTTGGTGGCTACACCTTC CASRDIFVGGYTF